Sequencing of this T cell receptor (beta chain) was carried out in a study of human T cells and chemical hapten exposure. To note about this clonotype: Its cognate antigen is unknown.

TCRdb reanalysed the RACE reads using MiXCR and keeps one entry per CDR3 protein. The table records just under 350,000 distinct CDR3 sequences, under 9% of them present only once. The CDR3 covers 13 residues. Germline V CDR1 and CDR2: MNHNS, SASEGT. Deletions cut 10 bases from V and 7 bases from J, with 17 bases between. Time point meaning: patch test 1, 2 weeks after DPC sensitization. The treatment is: therapeutic diphenylcyclopropenone sensitization with weekly scalp DPC. The study's findings and limits: Unchanged with DPC sensitization were TCRs above 1 in 1000 frequency.

This receptor was identified in a young woman with alopecia areata. Some clones in this sample may be carry-over from other donors' samples. Sequenced material: whole blood, taken in connection with sensitization to the hapten diphenylcyclopropenone (DPC). The genes are TRBV6-1 and TRBJ1-5; TRBD1 is a possible D gene (5 bases). In DNA, the CDR3 is TGTGCCACGTACGGGGCCCGGGGGCAGCCCCAGCATTTT. Residues: CATYGARGQPQHF.